The next 17 T cell receptor beta chains were all read from a single sample in a study of T cell responses to AZD1222 COVID-19 vaccine. Assay used: immunoSEQ multiplex PCR; TCRdb lists only in-frame clones, some missing. The table shows about 150,000 clones, with roughly nine tenths occurring only once. Sequences were derived from peripheral blood, sampled on day 0 of MenACWY control vaccination. These receptor sequences come from an adult in good health.

This chain uses TRBV4-1 with TRBJ1-3, with D perhaps matching TRBD1 (5 bases). This CDR3 contains 17 residues. The ends were cut back, 1 base at V and 4 bases at J, with 17 bases in the middle. The germline V gene encodes CDR1 MGHRA and CDR2 YSYEKL. CDR3 protein: CASSQGEGLSRGNTIYF. In nucleotides, the CDR3 is TGCGCCAGCAGCCAAGGAGAGGGGTTAAGTCGGGGAAACACCATATATTTT.

The gene calls are TRBV19 and TRBJ1-4; D is possibly TRBD1 (6 bases). Trimming took off 5 bases at V and 5 bases at J, with 12 bases between the two ends. The CDR3 sequence is 14 residues long. Germline values: CDR1 LNHDA, CDR2 SQIVND (reference sequence). In DNA form, the CDR3 reads TGTGCCAGTAGTTTGGGTCAGGGGAATGAAAAACTGTTTTTT. Its protein is CASSLGQGNEKLFF.

The chain employs TRBV5-1 and TRBJ1-3; D not resolved. V was pared by 2 bases and J by 0 bases, with 6 bases between. From germline, CDR1 is SGHRS and CDR2 YFSETQ. The CDR3 runs 14 residues. CDR3 loop: CASSFDTSGNTIYF. In DNA, the CDR3 is TGCGCCAGCAGCTTTGACACCTCTGGAAACACCATATATTTT.

This clone was recorded a few times. This chain joins TRBV3-1 (or the pseudogene TRBV3-2) and TRBJ2-1, with 10 bases matching TRBD2. The germline gives CDR1 LGHDT, CDR2 YNNKEL (reference sequence). The CDR3 loop spans 16 amino acids. The trim removed 0 bases at V and 10 bases at J, leaving 9 bases unmatched. CDR3 nucleotides: TGTGCCAGCAGCCAAGATCAAAGCGGGGGGGCCCGGGAGCAGTTCTTC. This gives the protein CASSQDQSGGAREQFF.

The chain recombines TRBV4-1 with TRBJ1-2; tentatively, D is TRBD1 (6 bases). Trimming cost V 0 bases and J 2 bases, with 7 bases left between them. The CDR3 sequence is 14 residues long. Germline V gene sequence: CDR1 MGHRA, CDR2 YSYEKL. The CDR3 loop reads CASSQDTGNYGYTF. Written as DNA, the CDR3 is TGCGCCAGCAGCCAAGATACAGGGAACTATGGCTACACCTTC.

The gene calls are TRBV7-9 and TRBJ2-5; the D gene is possibly TRBD2 (7 bases). The CDR3 sequence is 17 residues long. Germline CDR1 SEHNR, CDR2 FQNEAQ (reference sequence). Trimming took off 1 base at V and 2 bases at J, with 17 bases between the two ends. For the CDR3, the DNA is TGTGCCAGCAGCTTAGGAGGAAGGGGGGGAATTCAAGAGACCCAGTACTTC. Amino acids: CASSLGGRGGIQETQYF.

The chain has TRBV27 and TRBJ1-2; D might be TRBD1 (5 bases). V shed 5 bases and J shed 3 bases, with 10 bases lying between them. The CDR3 covers 13 residues. CDR1 and CDR2 from the germline V gene are MNHEY and SMNVEV (reference sequence). The CDR3 DNA follows: TGTGCCAGCAGTGCCGCCAGGGACTATGGCTACACCTTC. This translates into CASSAARDYGYTF.

V usage is TRBV24-1 and J usage is TRBJ2-1; 8 bases align to TRBD2. The CDR3 runs to 11 residues. Germline V CDR1 and CDR2: KGHDR, SFDVKD. V shed 2 bases and J 15 bases; nucleotides not matched to a gene: 2. The CDR3 coding sequence is TGTGCCACCAGTGATTCGGGACTAGGGTTCTTC. Translating gives CATSDSGLGFF.

To note about this clone: Compared with germline, one end of the junction differs, possibly owing to a read error. The chain carries TRBV7-7 and TRBJ2-7; a possible D gene is TRBD2 (6 bases). CDR3 length: 14 amino acids. Germline values: CDR1 SSHAT, CDR2 FNYEAQ (reference sequence). As DNA, the CDR3 is TGTGCTAGCAGCCCGGCAGAGGGTGCGGGGGAGCAGTACTTC. The encoded protein is CASSPAEGAGEQYF.

The chain links TRBV29-1 to TRBJ1-2; D is uncertain. Germline V gives CDR1 SQVTM, CDR2 ANQGSEA. V was trimmed by 4 bases and J by 6 bases, leaving 6 bases between them. CDR3 length equals 10 residues. Here the CDR3 DNA reads TGCAGCGTTGTGGAGGATGGCTACACCTTC. This translates into CSVVEDGYTF. Together with reference TRBV29-1 and TRBJ1-2, the CDR3 gives the full variable domain: SAVISQKPSRDICQRGTSLTIQCQVDSQVTMMFWYRQQPGQSLTLIATANQGSEATYESGFVIDKFPISRPNLTFSTLTVSNMSPEDSSIYLCSVVEDGYTFGSGTRLTVV.

This sequence joins TRBV6-5 and TRBJ1-6; weak D call: TRBD1 (6 bases). V dropped 5 bases and J dropped 9 bases, with 17 bases sitting between them. The CDR3 contains 15 residues. Germline lookup yields CDR1 MNHEY and CDR2 SVGAGI. DNA for the CDR3: TGTGCCAGCAGTCCGAGCCGGGGGGCGGGTTCACCCCTCCACTTT. Its translation is CASSPSRGAGSPLHF.

V is TRBV19 and J is TRBJ1-2; D remains ambiguous. Per germline, CDR1 LNHDA and CDR2 SQIVND (reference sequence). V was trimmed by 7 bases and J by 0 bases, leaving 15 bases between them. The CDR3 runs to 15 residues. CDR3 in amino acids: CASTPGQNANYGYTF. DNA for the CDR3: TGTGCCAGTACCCCTGGGCAGAATGCTAACTATGGCTACACCTTC.

V usage is TRBV4-1 and J usage is TRBJ1-6; the match to TRBD1 covers 7 bases. V lost 1 base and J lost 9; bases outside the gene matches: 6. The germline CDR1 and CDR2 sequences are MGHRA and YSYEKL. The CDR3 runs to 15 residues. The CDR3 region has the DNA TGCGCCAGCAGCCAAGCGGACAGGATGGGTTCACCCCTCCACTTT. It yields the protein CASSQADRMGSPLHF.

The chain combines TRBV6-6 with TRBJ2-7, with 9 bases identical to TRBD2. Germline V gene lookup returns CDR1 MNHNY and CDR2 SVGAGI (reference sequence). With 11 bases clipped from V and 6 bases from J, the junction kept 11 bases outside the gene matches. This CDR3 has 13 amino acids. CDR3 DNA sequence: TGTGCCTGCCGAGCGGGAGGAGTCGGCGAGCAGTACTTC. Amino acid sequence: CACRAGGVGEQYF.

The table lists this clone with a count of one. The chain recombines TRBV7-3 with TRBJ2-7; 7 positions match TRBD2. Germline CDR1 is SGHTA and CDR2 is FQGTGA. The CDR3 length is 13 residues. After removal of 0 bases from V and 7 bases from J, the junction contained 3 bases not matched to a gene. CDR3 protein: CASSLTFSGEQYF. CDR3 nucleotides: TGTGCCAGCAGCTTAACATTTAGCGGGGAGCAGTACTTC.

The rearrangement uses TRBV21-1 and TRBJ2-7; TRBD1 reflects the table's D call only, with no check against the DNA. TRBV21-1 counts as a pseudogene. This CDR3 region has 17 residues. In nucleotides, the CDR3 is TGTGCCAGCAGCAAAGGGGGCGCCGCGAAAGGGGCCTACGAGCAGTACGTC. Encoded protein: CASSKGGAAKGAYEQYV.

The chain recombines TRBV5-1 with TRBJ1-1, with TRBD1 matching over 7 bases. The V gene's germline CDR1 is SGHRS and CDR2 YFSETQ. With 0 bases clipped from V and 4 bases from J, the junction kept 3 bases outside the gene matches. This CDR3 spans 14 amino acids. The CDR3 nucleotides read TGCGCCAGCAGCTTGGCGGACAGGTCCACTGAAGCTTTCTTT. It translates to CASSLADRSTEAFF.